The next 27 T cell receptor beta chains were all read from a single sample in a study of CD8 T cells in Susac syndrome. The authors reverse transcribed roughly 0.5 to 1 ug RNA with random hexamers. TCRdb re-called the immunoSEQ multiplex PCR reads through MiXCR, storing one row per CDR3 protein. The sample lists 200,000 or so distinct CDR3 sequences, about 95% occurring once. Sequencing input: CD4+ T cells from PBMCs. All receptors come from a human donor with multiple sclerosis.

V and J are TRBV25-1 and TRBJ2-7; D is uncertain. The CDR3 runs 13 residues. The germline gives CDR1 MGHDK, CDR2 SYGVNS. V gave up 3 bases and J gave up 3 bases, with 9 bases separating them. Written as DNA, the CDR3 is TGTGCCAGCAGTGACCAGTCCTACTACGAGCAGTACTTC. Protein product: CASSDQSYYEQYF.

The chain uses TRBV5-6 and TRBJ2-2, with D possibly TRBD2 on 6 matching bases. This CDR3 region has 14 residues. V lost 1 base, J lost 10 bases, and 14 bases lay in between. The germline CDR1 and CDR2 sequences are SGHDT and YYEEEE. CDR3 protein: CASSLSLAQQELFF. CDR3 nucleotides: TGTGCCAGCAGCTTGTCTCTAGCGCAACAGGAGCTGTTTTTT. The full variable domain, completed using reference TRBV5-6 and TRBJ2-2, is DAGVTQSPTHLIKTRGQQVTLRCSPKSGHDTVSWYQQALGQGPQFIFQYYEEEERQRGNFPDRFSGHQFPNYSSELNVNALLLGDSALYLCASSLSLAQQELFFGEGSRLTVL.

This chain uses TRBV29-1 with TRBJ1-3; D possibly corresponds to TRBD1 (5 bases). V lost 5 bases, J lost 3 bases, and 8 bases lay in between. The CDR3 extends over 12 amino acids. From germline, CDR1 is SQVTM and CDR2 ANQGSEA. CDR3 protein: CSVRGSGNTIYF. Written as DNA, the CDR3 is TGCAGCGTTAGGGGCAGTGGAAACACCATATATTTT.

This chain connects TRBV29-1 to TRBJ2-3; no firm D call. CDR1 is SQVTM and CDR2 is ANQGSEA in the germline V gene. This CDR3 is 13 amino acids long. V lost 2 bases to trimming and J lost 0 bases, with 6 bases between them. CDR3 coding DNA: TGCAGCGTTGAAATTACTAGCACAGATACGCAGTATTTT. Protein: CSVEITSTDTQYF.

The V gene is TRBV14, the J gene TRBJ1-6; D possibly corresponds to TRBD1 (5 bases). The CDR3 totals 17 residues. In germline, CDR1 is SGHDN, CDR2 FVKESK. Deletions cut 4 bases from V and 8 bases from J, with 21 bases between. The CDR3 here is CASSRGVRGRPDSPLHF. DNA of the CDR3: TGTGCCAGCAGCCGGGGGGTCCGGGGTCGTCCTGATTCACCCCTCCACTTT.

The chain couples TRBV5-4 to TRBJ2-2, with 7 bases that match TRBD1. Germline-derived CDR1 and CDR2 are SGHNT and YYREEE (reference sequence). V lost 4 bases to trimming and J lost 0 bases; unmatched junction nucleotides: 9. The CDR3 has 17 residues. The CDR3 loop reads CASSTRQGGTNTGELFF. The CDR3 DNA is TGTGCCAGCAGCACCAGACAGGGTGGGACGAACACCGGGGAGCTGTTTTTT.

The chain employs TRBV4-2 and TRBJ2-5; D is ambiguous. Germline V gene lookup returns CDR1 LGHNA and CDR2 YNFKEQ. This CDR3 has 13 residues. V was pared by 2 bases and J by 2 bases, with 6 bases between. The CDR3 DNA reads TGTGCCAGCAGCCAATTTACGCAAGAGACCCAGTACTTC. Translated: CASSQFTQETQYF.

This chain links TRBV7-3 with TRBJ2-1; D is undetermined. V lost 5 bases, J lost 3 bases, and 23 bases lay in between. In germline, CDR1 is SGHTA, CDR2 FQGTGA. This CDR3 has 18 residues. CDR3 in DNA: TGTGCCAGCAGCCCTCAACCCGGACGGCAGCGAGTCTACAATGAGCAGTTCTTC. Its protein product is CASSPQPGRQRVYNEQFF.

This clonotype has only one observation. The chain employs TRBV3-1 and TRBJ2-3, with 11 nucleotides matching TRBD2. CDR3 length equals 16 residues. After removal of 3 bases from V and 0 bases from J, the junction contained 2 bases not matched to a gene. Germline V gene data show CDR1 as LGHDT and CDR2 as YNNKEL (reference sequence). The CDR3 is CASSQLAGGSTDTQYF. As DNA, the CDR3 is TGTGCCAGCAGCCAGTTAGCGGGGGGGAGCACAGATACGCAGTATTTT.

The chain joins TRBV2 to TRBJ2-1; unclear D gene. Germline lookup yields CDR1 SNHLY and CDR2 FYNNEI. The CDR3 has 13 amino acids. The germline V and J ends were trimmed by 1 base and 4 bases, with 5 bases remaining between them. The CDR3 DNA is TGTGCCAGCAGTGAAGGCGGATACAATGAGCAGTTCTTC. Translated, it gives CASSEGGYNEQFF.

This chain joins TRBV15 and TRBJ2-1, with 13 nucleotides matching TRBD2. Unmatched junction bases numbered 9, after V lost 0 bases and J lost 7 bases. This CDR3 is 18 amino acids long. Per germline, CDR1 LNHNV and CDR2 YYDKDF (reference sequence). The CDR3 sequence is CATSRETSGRADVNEQFF. CDR3 DNA: TGTGCCACCAGCAGAGAAACTAGCGGGAGGGCCGATGTGAATGAGCAGTTCTTC.

The chain joins TRBV29-1 to TRBJ2-2, with D possibly matching TRBD1 (6 bases). The V end was cut by 4 bases, the J end by 2 bases, with 11 bases between. This CDR3 spans 14 amino acids. Germline loops: CDR1 SQVTM, CDR2 ANQGSEA. The CDR3 region has the DNA TGCAGCGTTGCACAGGGAGATAACACCGGGGAGCTGTTTTTT. Amino acid sequence: CSVAQGDNTGELFF.

CDR3 loop: CASAVRGGESYGYTF. CDR3 nucleotides: TGTGCTAGCGCCGTTCGTGGAGGGGAGAGCTATGGCTACACCTTC. This chain joins TRBV12-5 and TRBJ1-2; the D gene is possibly TRBD1 (5 bases). Germline lookup yields CDR1 LGHNT and CDR2 FRNRAP. The CDR3 totals 15 residues. Trimming cost V 9 bases and J 4 bases, with 21 bases left between them.

The rearrangement uses TRBV30 and TRBJ2-1; 8 bases align to TRBD2. The CDR3 length is 16 residues. The V gene end was trimmed by 6 bases and the J gene end by 9 bases; junction bases not matched to a gene: 19. Looked up from germline, CDR1 is GTSNPN and CDR2 is SVGIG (reference sequence). The CDR3 is CACHPPLAVKVGEQFF. CDR3 DNA: TGTGCCTGCCATCCCCCACTAGCGGTCAAAGTAGGTGAGCAGTTCTTC. Combining the CDR3 with reference TRBV30 and TRBJ2-1 gives the whole variable domain SQTIHQWPATLVQPVGSPLSLECTVEGTSNPNLYWYRQAAGRGLQLLFYSVGIGQISSEVPQNLSASRPQDRQFILSSKKLLLSDSGFYLCACHPPLAVKVGEQFFGPGTRLTVL.

The rearrangement uses TRBV5-1 and TRBJ1-1; D not resolved. With 0 bases removed from V and 1 base from J, the gap between germline ends came to 7 bases. Germline CDR1 and CDR2: SGHRS and YFSETQ. This CDR3 region has 14 residues. DNA for the CDR3: TGCGCCAGCAGCTTGGCCGCACAGAACACTGAAGCTTTCTTT. It translates to CASSLAAQNTEAFF. Combining the CDR3 with reference TRBV5-1 and TRBJ1-1 gives the whole variable domain KAGVTQTPRYLIKTRGQQVTLSCSPISGHRSVSWYQQTPGQGLQFLFEYFSETQRNKGNFPGRFSGRQFSNSRSEMNVSTLELGDSALYLCASSLAAQNTEAFFGQGTRLTVV.

The V call is TRBV7-9, the J call TRBJ2-1; D might be TRBD2 (6 bases). Trimming removed 8 bases from V and 7 bases from J, with 21 bases in between. The CDR3 length is 15 residues. Germline V gene sequence: CDR1 SEHNR, CDR2 FQNEAQ (reference sequence). The CDR3 coding sequence is TGTGCCAGCTTTACCTCCCGGGAGCGCAAGAATGAGCAGTTCTTC. Translating gives CASFTSRERKNEQFF.

The CDR3 is CSVGSGSGTEQFF. The CDR3 region has the DNA TGCAGCGTTGGTAGCGGGAGCGGCACTGAGCAGTTCTTC. The chain is built from TRBV29-1 and TRBJ2-1; TRBD2 aligns across 9 bases. CDR3 length: 13 amino acids. Germline CDR1 and CDR2: SQVTM and ANQGSEA. Trimming removed 4 bases from V and 9 bases from J; junction bases left unmatched: 7.

The chain carries TRBV19 and TRBJ2-1, with TRBD2 identical over 10 bases. This CDR3 has 14 residues. From germline, CDR1 is LNHDA and CDR2 SQIVND (reference sequence). With 5 bases clipped from V and 9 bases from J, the junction kept 7 bases outside the gene matches. For the CDR3, the DNA is TGTGCCAGTAGTGTTAGCGGGGGGCAGAGTGAGCAGTTCTTC. Its protein is CASSVSGGQSEQFF.

J is TRBJ2-7 and V is TRBV18, with D possibly matching TRBD1 (5 bases). Germline values: CDR1 KGHSH, CDR2 LQKENI. The CDR3 sequence is 15 residues long. V lost 0 bases, J lost 4 bases, and 13 bases lay in between. The DNA for the CDR3 is TGTGCCAGCTCACCACCGCTGGACACTTCATACGAGCAGTACTTC. Residues: CASSPPLDTSYEQYF.

The chain recombines TRBV20-1 with TRBJ2-3; D is uncertain. The length of the CDR3 is 11 residues. The germline gives CDR1 DFQATT, CDR2 SNEGSKA (reference sequence). Between the trimmed V and J ends, which lost 3 bases and 9 bases, there was a span of 10 bases. For the CDR3, the DNA is TGCAGTGCTAGTACATCGGACACGCAGTATTTT. As protein: CSASTSDTQYF.

This chain connects TRBV5-4 to TRBJ1-1, with 7 bases matching TRBD1. CDR3 length: 16 residues. The germline V gene has CDR1 SGHNT and CDR2 YYREEE (reference sequence). With 0 bases clipped from V and 4 bases from J, the junction kept 9 bases outside the gene matches. CDR3 residues: CASSLGQGRSSTEAFF. CDR3 nucleotide sequence: TGTGCCAGCAGCTTGGGACAGGGACGCTCGAGCACTGAAGCTTTCTTT.

The V call is TRBV20-1, the J call TRBJ2-3; D possibly corresponds to TRBD1 (6 bases). The length of the CDR3 is 11 residues. Deletions cut 6 bases from V and 7 bases from J, with 11 bases between. The germline V gene has CDR1 DFQATT and CDR2 SNEGSKA (reference sequence). The CDR3 region has the DNA TGCAGTGCCCCTAGGGGGAATACGCAGTATTTT. It yields the protein CSAPRGNTQYF.

Turning to this clonotype: Germline and junction disagree at one end, which may indicate a read error. The V and J genes are TRBV25-1 and TRBJ2-7; TRBD2 matches at 9 bases. CDR1 is MGHDK, CDR2 SYGVNS, per germline. The CDR3 totals 11 residues. CDR3 sequence reads: CASSGGTSWDF. The CDR3 DNA reads TGTGCCAGCAGTGGGGGGACTAGCTGGGACTTC.

The V call is TRBV4-1, the J call TRBJ2-3, with D perhaps TRBD1 or TRBD2 (5 bases each). V dropped 0 bases and J dropped 7 bases, with 14 bases sitting between them. Germline CDR1 is MGHRA and CDR2 is YSYEKL. The CDR3 sequence is 15 residues long. The CDR3 sequence is CASSQEYRGYNTQYF. The DNA for the CDR3 is TGCGCCAGCAGCCAAGAGTACCGGGGCTACAATACGCAGTATTTT.

This rearrangement joins TRBV2 to TRBJ1-6; D remains unclear. V was clipped by 0 bases and J by 9 bases, with 12 bases between them. This CDR3 comprises 15 residues. Germline CDR1 SNHLY, CDR2 FYNNEI. CDR3 amino acids: CASSEASAGISPLHF. The CDR3, as DNA: TGTGCCAGCAGTGAAGCCTCCGCGGGGATTTCACCCCTCCACTTT.

This sequence joins TRBV7-2 and TRBJ2-2; D possibly corresponds to TRBD1 (6 bases). The CDR3 has 15 amino acids. Between the trimmed V and J ends, which lost 2 bases and 3 bases, there was a span of 10 bases. Germline V gene sequence: CDR1 SGHTA, CDR2 FQGNSA. The CDR3 region has the DNA TGTGCCAGCAGCTTATACAGGGCCGACACCGGGGAGCTGTTTTTT. Its translation is CASSLYRADTGELFF.

The chain uses TRBV12-3 or TRBV12-4 and TRBJ1-1, with D possibly matching TRBD1 (5 bases). The CDR3 runs 14 residues. V dropped 6 bases and J dropped 0 bases, with 11 bases sitting between them. CDR3 nucleotides: TGTGCCAGCAGGGCAGGGATACTGAACACTGAAGCTTTCTTT. Translating gives CASRAGILNTEAFF.